This T cell receptor (beta chain) derives from a study of a mutant IDH1 vaccine in newly diagnosed glioma. The overall study: In some groups vaccination began 4-6 weeks post-radiotherapy; others received it with temozolomide.

Here immunoSEQ multiplex PCR was the method, and the copy in TCRdb shows in-frame clones only, minus some. The table shows roughly 74,000 clones, with 75% to 90% occurring only once. About this clone itself: Antigen specificity is unknown.

The time point: week 23, last vaccination. Doses of 300 ug of mutant IDH1 20-mer peptide were given with topical imiquimod. The astrocytomas were IDH1-mutant, ATRX-negative, and WHO grade 3 or 4. Germline values: CDR1 LNHDA, CDR2 SQIVND (reference sequence). The V and J ends lost 1 base and 0 bases respectively, with 9 bases between them. The CDR3 extends over 15 amino acids. Sequenced material: PBMCs, taken from a glioma patient whose treatment included an IDH1 peptide vaccine. The chain couples TRBV19 to TRBJ1-2; D is unclear. The clonotype comes from a woman aged 45-60 years with glioma. DNA for the CDR3: TGTGCCAGTAGTATAGGGCCACGTCCTAACTATGGCTACACCTTC. The encoded protein is CASSIGPRPNYGYTF.